A selection of T cell receptor beta chains follows, all from one sample in a study of regulatory T cells in long-lasting Graves disease. TCRdb recomputed calls from the multiplex PCR reads with MiXCR, one row per CDR3 protein. Of roughly 530,000 distinct CDR3 sequences listed, roughly 16% are singletons. The data were also submitted as part of a second study, on T cells in Graves' hyperthyroidism and ophthalmopathy.

The sample consisted of peripheral blood mononuclear cells (PBMCs), taken at new diagnosis, from a patient treated with antithyroid drugs. The receptors shown here come from a woman aged 35 to 60 with Graves disease. Both conserved end residues are part of each CDR3. The D gene is left open where the match is weak. Some rows mark clone size as missing; the rest say once, few, many or name a class of expanded clone.

d_call,clone_size,v_call,j_call,cdr3_aa,cdr3_nt
TRBD1,many,TRBV12-3/TRBV12-4,TRBJ2-1,CASSLGQGRPYNEQFF,TGTGCCAGCAGTCTCGGACAGGGGAGGCCCTACAATGAGCAGTTCTTC
.,few,TRBV11-2,TRBJ2-4,CASSLDSGIQYF,TGTGCCAGCAGCTTAGATTCTGGCATTCAGTACTTC
TRBD1,few,TRBV12-3/TRBV12-4,TRBJ1-1,CASSFWTGPLNTEAFF,TGTGCCAGCAGTTTTTGGACAGGACCTCTGAACACTGAAGCTTTCTTT
TRBD2,many,TRBV3-1,TRBJ2-5,CASSQEALAGNGPQETQYF,TGTGCCAGCAGCCAAGAAGCACTAGCGGGCAACGGCCCCCAAGAGACCCAGTACTTC
.,few,TRBV15,TRBJ1-1,CATSLRQAQAEAFF,TGTGCCACCAGCTTAAGGCAGGCCCAAGCTGAAGCTTTCTTT
TRBD1,few,TRBV27,TRBJ2-1,CASRGDRAGYNEQFF,TGTGCCAGCAGAGGGGACAGGGCAGGCTACAATGAGCAGTTCTTC
.,.,TRBV9,TRBJ1-1,CASSIDGFMNTEAFF,TGTGCCAGCAGCATCGATGGATTCATGAACACTGAAGCTTTCTTT
TRBD2,many,TRBV11-2,TRBJ2-7,CASSLGLAGAFGEQYF,TGTGCCAGCAGCTTAGGACTAGCGGGGGCTTTCGGCGAGCAGTACTTC
.,many,TRBV11-2,TRBJ1-5,CASSLGWGRSPQPQHF,TGTGCCAGCAGCTTAGGATGGGGGCGATCGCCCCAGCCCCAGCATTTT
TRBD2,many,TRBV12-3/TRBV12-4,TRBJ2-1,CASSLERGGGNEQFF,TGTGCCAGCAGTTTAGAACGGGGGGGCGGAAATGAGCAGTTCTTC
TRBD2,many,TRBV11-2,TRBJ2-7,CASSNLRDYSYEQYF,TGTGCCAGCAGCAACCTCCGGGACTATTCCTACGAGCAGTACTTC
TRBD2,few,TRBV12-3/TRBV12-4,TRBJ2-2,CASSQGLGGLFF,TGTGCCAGCAGTCAGGGACTAGGGGGGCTGTTTTTT
TRBD1,many,TRBV12-3/TRBV12-4,TRBJ2-7,CASSFHRGIPEQYF,TGTGCCAGCAGTTTCCACAGGGGGATCCCCGAGCAGTACTTC
TRBD1,many,TRBV20-1,TRBJ1-1,CSARSTGLNTEAFF,TGCAGTGCTCGCTCGACAGGGTTGAACACTGAAGCTTTCTTT
.,many,TRBV12-3/TRBV12-4,TRBJ2-5,CASSTQTLGLIEETQYF,TGTGCCAGCAGTACTCAGACACTCGGCTTAATCGAAGAGACCCAGTACTTC
.,once,TRBV5-1,TRBJ1-2,CASSNEPYGYTF,TGCGCCAGCAGCAATGAGCCCTATGGCTACACCTTC
.,many,TRBV2,TRBJ1-2,CASSPQEGYGYTF,TGTGCCAGCAGCCCACAGGAGGGCTATGGCTACACCTTC
TRBD2,many,TRBV12-3/TRBV12-4,TRBJ2-3,CASRPAGGSKDTQYF,TGTGCCAGCAGGCCGGCGGGGGGCTCAAAAGATACGCAGTATTTT
TRBD2,.,TRBV7-2,TRBJ2-7,CASSRGGVSAHEQYF,TGTGCCAGCAGCAGGGGAGGGGTTAGCGCCCACGAGCAGTACTTC
TRBD2,many,TRBV5-1,TRBJ2-7,CASSPLGAGGAYEQYF,TGCGCCAGCAGCCCGCTCGGAGCGGGGGGTGCCTACGAGCAGTACTTC
.,few,TRBV12-3/TRBV12-4,TRBJ2-1,CASSLVDREQFF,TGTGCCAGCAGTTTAGTCGACCGCGAGCAGTTCTTC
.,few,TRBV5-1,TRBJ2-5,CASSRPGEETQYF,TGCGCCAGCAGCAGACCGGGAGAAGAGACCCAGTACTTC
.,many,TRBV5-1,TRBJ1-1,CASSSGESRYTEAFF,TGCGCCAGCAGCTCGGGGGAAAGCCGGTACACTGAAGCTTTCTTT
.,few,TRBV5-4,TRBJ2-5,CASSLAGTPWTQYF,TGTGCCAGCAGCTTGGCCGGGACCCCGTGGACCCAGTACTTC
TRBD1,.,TRBV5-1,TRBJ1-6,CASSEGQAGGTLHF,TGCGCCAGCAGCGAGGGACAGGCTGGCGGGACCCTCCACTTT
.,many,TRBV28,TRBJ2-1,CASGPIEYNPNEQFF,TGTGCCAGCGGTCCTATTGAGTACAATCCCAATGAGCAGTTCTTC
.,few,TRBV7-9,TRBJ1-3,CASSTEGGGNTIYF,TGTGCCAGCTCTACAGAGGGGGGAGGAAACACCATATATTTT
TRBD1,.,TRBV5-1,TRBJ1-3,CASSLGGQVSGNTIYF,TGCGCCAGCAGCTTGGGGGGACAGGTTTCCGGAAACACCATATATTTT
.,many,TRBV10-3,TRBJ2-3,CAISERTDTQYF,TGTGCCATCAGTGAGAGAACAGATACGCAGTATTTT
.,few,TRBV6-1,TRBJ2-3,CASTKGLFSTDTQYF,TGTGCCAGCACAAAAGGGCTTTTTAGCACAGATACGCAGTATTTT
.,.,TRBV19,TRBJ2-7,CASSGDRDSSTYEQYF,TGTGCCAGTAGTGGCGACCGGGACTCGTCTACCTACGAGCAGTACTTC
.,many,TRBV18,TRBJ1-4,CASRDRATNEKLFF,TGTGCCAGTCGCGACCGAGCAACTAATGAAAAACTGTTTTTT
TRBD1,.,TRBV14,TRBJ1-5,CASNDRAYSNQPQHF,TGTGCCAGCAATGACAGGGCGTATAGCAATCAGCCCCAGCATTTT
.,few,TRBV7-9,TRBJ1-2,CASSCYGYTF,TGTGCCAGCAGCTGCTATGGCTACACCTTC
.,few,TRBV12-3/TRBV12-4,TRBJ2-2,CASSLGTYGELFF,TGTGCCAGCAGTCTAGGGACTTACGGGGAGCTGTTTTTT
.,.,TRBV29-1,TRBJ2-5,CSVVGQGETQYF,TGCAGCGTTGTCGGGCAGGGGGAGACCCAGTACTTC
.,many,TRBV12-3/TRBV12-4,TRBJ1-5,CASGLGNSNQPQHF,TGTGCCAGCGGGCTGGGCAACAGCAATCAGCCCCAGCATTTT
.,.,TRBV27,TRBJ1-3,CASIWGLGNTIYF,TGTGCCAGCATTTGGGGGCTAGGAAACACCATATATTTT
TRBD2,.,TRBV3-1,TRBJ2-5,CASSQFGLAEETQYF,TGTGCCAGCAGCCAATTTGGACTAGCGGAAGAGACCCAGTACTTC
.,many,TRBV6-1,TRBJ1-1,CASSEKMNTEAFF,TGTGCCAGCAGTGAAAAGATGAACACTGAAGCTTTCTTT
TRBD2,many,TRBV27,TRBJ2-1,CASSWRPGLAFGSSYNEQFF,TGTGCCAGCAGTTGGCGACCGGGACTAGCGTTCGGCAGCTCCTACAATGAGCAGTTCTTC
.,.,TRBV5-4,TRBJ2-3,CASSPHRGPTLTDTQYF,TGTGCCAGCAGCCCACACCGTGGGCCAACCCTCACAGATACGCAGTATTTT
.,many,TRBV7-2,TRBJ2-3,CASSTGERTDTQYF,TGTGCCAGCAGCACGGGGGAAAGGACAGATACGCAGTATTTT
.,few,TRBV29-1,TRBJ1-2,CSVSGGHIPYGYTF,TGCAGCGTTAGCGGGGGACATATTCCCTATGGCTACACCTTC
.,.,TRBV3-1,TRBJ1-1,CVSSQESTGRTEAFF,TGTGTCAGCAGCCAAGAAAGTACAGGTAGGACTGAAGCTTTCTTT
TRBD1,many,TRBV5-1,TRBJ2-7,CASSLTGAIYEQYF,TGTGCCAGCAGTTTGACAGGGGCCATCTACGAGCAGTACTTC
.,many,TRBV2,TRBJ1-5,CASSRDMGNQPQHF,TGTGCCAGCAGCCGGGACATGGGGAATCAGCCCCAGCATTTT
.,many,TRBV7-6,TRBJ2-7,CASSPSSRGWYEQYF,TGTGCCAGCAGCCCATCCTCGCGGGGTTGGTACGAGCAGTACTTC